This T cell receptor beta chain appears in the sequencing data of a study of radiation and T cells in renal cell carcinoma. On this clone itself: What it binds is unknown.

The CDR3 totals 16 residues. Losses at the gene ends were 0 bases for V and 3 bases for J; bases not matched to a gene: 3. In germline, CDR1 is SGHRS, CDR2 YFSETQ. Time point specified: blood 4 weeks post-SBRT, at nephrectomy. Treatment of the sample: 15 Gy SBRT to primary tumor, nephrectomy 4 weeks later. Serial blood draws occurred at baseline and 2 and 4 weeks post-SBRT. Some clones are missing from TCRdb's copy, which holds only in-frame ones; the method was immunoSEQ multiplex PCR. This table has fewer than 200,000 clones, 88% appearing once. General study findings and limits: In blood, top tumor clones expanded by 2 weeks, shrinking by 4.

V usage is TRBV5-1 and J usage is TRBJ2-1; 10 nucleotides align to TRBD1. The sample was blood, taken from a patient whose treatment included radiotherapy and nephrectomy. The clonotype comes from a woman aged 45-65 years with renal cell carcinoma. CDR3 in amino acids: CASSLEGTGVYNEQFF. The CDR3, as DNA: TGCGCCAGCAGCTTGGAAGGGACAGGGGTCTACAATGAGCAGTTCTTC.